The 16 T cell receptor beta chains listed next were all sequenced from one sample in a study of T cells in Graves' hyperthyroidism and ophthalmopathy (dated by TCRdb to between 2018 and 2021). The library came from multiplex PCR. Reads for this sample came from an Illumina HiSeq 2000. TCR beta CDR3 regions were amplified from RNA transcripts. The first round of RT-PCR for the TCR CDR3 was performed with the HTBI primer set and the Qiagen OneStep RT-PCR kit. TCRdb trimmed public reads at Q25 via fastp, called clones via MiXCR and kept in-frame beta chains. When rows share a CDR3 protein, they turn into one entry using the most common DNA and genes. The sample contains around 250,000 distinct CDR3 sequences, more than 14% of them found a single time. The ten largest clones represent roughly 14% of the sample. Sequenced material: blood. The source is a woman in her thirties or forties with Graves' hyperthyroidism that later progressed to Graves' ophthalmopathy.

The sample holds many counts of this clonotype. J is TRBJ2-3 and V is TRBV12-3 or TRBV12-4; no clear D gene. Trimming pared 5 bases from V and 2 bases from J, leaving 8 bases between. CDR3 length equals 13 residues. CDR3 nucleotides: TGTGCCAGCAGTCCCGGCGTCACAGATACGCAGTATTTT. It is translated as CASSPGVTDTQYF.

In this sample, this clonotype turned up a few times. The chain employs TRBV4-1 and TRBJ2-7; D is possibly TRBD2 (5 bases). V lost 1 base and J lost 0, with 10 bases in between. The CDR3 consists of 15 residues. CDR1 and CDR2 from the germline V gene are MGHRA and YSYEKL. Written as DNA, the CDR3 is TGCGCCAGCAGCCAAGTTAGCACTAGCTCCTACGAGCAGTACTTC. It yields the protein CASSQVSTSSYEQYF.

This clonotype was picked up many times. The J gene is TRBJ1-4, the V gene TRBV2, with a tentative D call TRBD1 (5 bases). V was trimmed by 10 bases and J by 0 bases, leaving 12 bases between them. CDR3 length equals 14 residues. Germline assignment: CDR1 SNHLY and CDR2 FYNNEI. Here the CDR3 reads CATLRGSTNEKLFF. The CDR3 nucleotides are TGTGCCACCCTACGGGGGTCAACTAATGAAAAACTGTTTTTT.

The sample holds many counts of this clonotype. The chain carries TRBV6-5 and TRBJ2-7; the D call may be TRBD1 or TRBD2 (5 bases each). CDR3 size: 12 residues. Trimming left V 0 bases short and J 9 bases short, with 9 bases between. In germline, CDR1 is MNHEY, CDR2 SVGAGI. The CDR3 nucleotides are TGTGCCAGCAGTTACTCGGGTGGGGGGCAGTACTTC. Amino acids: CASSYSGGGQYF.

The V call is TRBV5-6, the J call TRBJ2-3; TRBD2 might be the D (6 bases). This CDR3 contains 16 residues. Between the trimmed V and J ends, which lost 0 bases and 2 bases, there was a span of 13 bases. Germline CDR1 and CDR2: SGHDT and YYEEEE. The CDR3 DNA sequence: TGTGCCAGCAGCTTGGCCCTTAGCGGATTCACAGATACGCAGTATTTT. Amino acids: CASSLALSGFTDTQYF.

In this sample, this clonotype turned up many times. This chain links TRBV13 with TRBJ2-1; 11 nucleotides match TRBD2. The germline V gene has CDR1 PRHDT and CDR2 FYEKMQ (reference sequence). V lost 5 bases, J lost 5 bases, and 11 bases stayed unmatched. The CDR3 spans 17 residues. CDR3: CASSPLLSGREDNEQFF. Written as DNA, the CDR3 is TGTGCCAGCAGCCCCCTCCTTAGCGGGAGGGAGGACAATGAGCAGTTCTTC.

This clonotype was counted ten times or more. This chain uses TRBV6-1 with TRBJ1-1, with D possibly matching TRBD1 (5 bases). This CDR3 has 14 amino acids. Germline CDR1 is MNHNS and CDR2 is SASEGT. V was clipped by 5 bases and J by 1 base, with 11 bases between them. The CDR3 reads CASSSPTENTEAFF. The CDR3 DNA sequence: TGTGCCAGCAGTTCCCCGACAGAGAACACTGAAGCTTTCTTT.

This clonotype was recorded at least ten times. This chain joins TRBV11-2 and TRBJ2-5; D is uncertain. Germline CDR1 and CDR2: SGHAT and FQNNGV. The germline V and J ends were trimmed by 5 bases and 5 bases, with 9 bases remaining between them. The CDR3 spans 12 residues. CDR3 nucleotides: TGTGCCAGCAGCCCAGGATTGGAGACCCAGTACTTC. It specifies CASSPGLETQYF.

This clonotype was recorded many times. The gene calls are TRBV6-5 and TRBJ1-2; 9 bases match TRBD1. J lost 8 bases, V lost 0 bases, and 13 bases had no gene match. The CDR3 runs 17 residues. Germline V gene sequence: CDR1 MNHEY, CDR2 SVGAGI. CDR3 DNA: TGTGCCAGCAGTTACTCGGGACAGGGTCTTTCAAATGGGGGCTACACCTTC. Translated, it gives CASSYSGQGLSNGGYTF.

This clonotype was seen at least ten times. V gene TRBV6-5 combines with J gene TRBJ2-1; 12 bases agree with TRBD2. J lost 5 bases, V lost 2 bases, and 10 bases had no gene match. This CDR3 contains 18 residues. The germline CDR1 and CDR2 sequences are MNHEY and SVGAGI. CDR3 loop: CASSYRLAGGVGDNEQFF. In DNA, the CDR3 is TGTGCCAGCAGTTACCGGCTAGCGGGAGGGGTTGGGGACAATGAGCAGTTCTTC.

This clonotype has more than one count but fewer than ten. V gene TRBV19 combines with J gene TRBJ1-4; D possibly corresponds to TRBD1 (6 bases). V gave up 3 bases and J gave up 0 bases, with 8 bases separating them. CDR1 and CDR2 (germline): LNHDA, SQIVND (reference sequence). This CDR3 has 15 amino acids. The CDR3 sequence is CASSIGGTTNEKLFF. DNA for the CDR3: TGTGCCAGTAGTATCGGGGGCACAACTAATGAAAAACTGTTTTTT.

This clonotype was recorded at least ten times. This chain links TRBV12-3 or TRBV12-4 with TRBJ1-6; D gene uncertain. There are 16 residues in the CDR3. V gave up 3 bases and J gave up 4 bases, with 13 bases separating them. The DNA of the CDR3 is TGTGCCAGCAGTTTGGGTGCTCCGCATTATAATTCACCCCTCCACTTT. This gives the protein CASSLGAPHYNSPLHF.

This clonotype was found many times. The genes are TRBV11-2 and TRBJ2-3, with 13 bases fitting TRBD2. The CDR3 has 15 residues. V gave up 5 bases and J gave up 6 bases; unmatched junction bases: 5. Germline V lookup: CDR1 SGHAT, CDR2 FQNNGV. CDR3 in amino acids: CASSRTSGSWDTQYF. For the CDR3, the DNA is TGTGCCAGCAGCCGGACTAGCGGGAGTTGGGATACGCAGTATTTT.

This clonotype came up many times. This chain joins TRBV27 and TRBJ2-7; D is ambiguous. The CDR3 loop spans 14 amino acids. Deletions cut 6 bases from V and 4 bases from J, with 16 bases between. Germline values: CDR1 MNHEY, CDR2 SMNVEV (reference sequence). CDR3 nucleotide sequence: TGTGCCAGCAGCCTCTGGGCAGATGGATACGAGCAGTACTTC. This sequence encodes CASSLWADGYEQYF.

In its sample, this clonotype was seen many times. CDR3 nucleotide sequence: TGTGCCACCAGTGATGGGACTCCCGTTTCCGAGCAGTACTTC. Translating it yields CATSDGTPVSEQYF. The chain combines TRBV24-1 with TRBJ2-7, with a possible D match to TRBD2 (6 bases). CDR1 and CDR2 from the germline V gene are KGHDR and SFDVKD. Trimming took 3 bases from V and 6 from J, leaving 14 bases between them. CDR3 length: 14 residues.

This clonotype was recorded many times. The DNA for the CDR3 is TGTGCCAGCAGCTTAGGGAGTCCGGAATGGGGAGATACGCAGTATTTT. Translation gives CASSLGSPEWGDTQYF. The rearrangement joins TRBV7-8 to TRBJ2-3, with D unresolved. The CDR3 loop spans 16 amino acids. Germline V gives CDR1 SGHVS, CDR2 FQNEAQ. V was cut by 1 base and J by 5 bases, with 16 bases left in between.